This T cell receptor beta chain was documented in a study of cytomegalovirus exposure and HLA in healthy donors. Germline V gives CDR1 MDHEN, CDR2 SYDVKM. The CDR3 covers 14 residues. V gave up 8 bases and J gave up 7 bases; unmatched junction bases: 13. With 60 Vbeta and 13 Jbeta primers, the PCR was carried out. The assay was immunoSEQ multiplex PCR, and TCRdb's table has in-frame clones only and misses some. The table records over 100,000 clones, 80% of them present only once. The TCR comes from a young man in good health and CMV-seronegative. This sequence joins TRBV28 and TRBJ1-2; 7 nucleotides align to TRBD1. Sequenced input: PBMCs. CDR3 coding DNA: TGTGCCAGCGCCCTTGGACAGGCAGGGGGTGGCTACACCTTC. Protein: CASALGQAGGGYTF.